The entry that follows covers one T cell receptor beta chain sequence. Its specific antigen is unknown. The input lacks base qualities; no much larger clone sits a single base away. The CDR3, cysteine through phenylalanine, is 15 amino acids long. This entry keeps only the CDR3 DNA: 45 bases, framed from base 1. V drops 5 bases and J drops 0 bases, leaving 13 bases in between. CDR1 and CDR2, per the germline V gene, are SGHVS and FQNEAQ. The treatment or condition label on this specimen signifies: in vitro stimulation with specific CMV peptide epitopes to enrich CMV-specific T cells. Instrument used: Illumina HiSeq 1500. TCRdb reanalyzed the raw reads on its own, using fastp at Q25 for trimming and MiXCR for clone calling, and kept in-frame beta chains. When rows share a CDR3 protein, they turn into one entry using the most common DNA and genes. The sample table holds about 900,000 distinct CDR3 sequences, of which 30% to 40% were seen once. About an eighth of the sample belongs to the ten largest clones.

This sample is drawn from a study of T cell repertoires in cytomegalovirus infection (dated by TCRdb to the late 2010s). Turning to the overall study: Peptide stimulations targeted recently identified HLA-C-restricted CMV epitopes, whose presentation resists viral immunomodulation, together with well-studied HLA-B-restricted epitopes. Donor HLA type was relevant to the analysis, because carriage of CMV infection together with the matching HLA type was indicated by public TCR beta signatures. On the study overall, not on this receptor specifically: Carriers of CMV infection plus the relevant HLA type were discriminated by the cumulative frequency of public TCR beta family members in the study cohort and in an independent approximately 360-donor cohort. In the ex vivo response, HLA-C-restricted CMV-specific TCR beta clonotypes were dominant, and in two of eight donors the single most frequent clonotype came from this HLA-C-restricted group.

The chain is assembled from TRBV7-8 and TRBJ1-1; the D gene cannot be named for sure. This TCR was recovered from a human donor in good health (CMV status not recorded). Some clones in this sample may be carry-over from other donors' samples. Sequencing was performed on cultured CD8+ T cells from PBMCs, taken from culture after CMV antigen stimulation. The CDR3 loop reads CASSQFRTLNTEAFF. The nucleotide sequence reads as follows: TGTGCCAGCAGCCAGTTTCGGACGCTGAACACTGAAGCTTTCTTT.